This TCR beta chain was sequenced in a study of T cell responses to AZD1222 COVID-19 vaccine. Notes on this clone: Its target is unknown.

Germline V lookup: CDR1 SGDLS, CDR2 YYNGEE. Trimming pared 0 bases from V and 8 bases from J, leaving 14 bases between. CDR3 size: 15 residues. Repertoires were generated with immunoSEQ multiplex PCR, while TCRdb's copy carries only in-frame clones and drops some. The sample has some 110,000 clones, roughly 86% seen once. Study conclusions and caveats: Repertoire collection took place solely once the T cell response had peaked. Baseline seropositivity characterized only a handful of AZD1222 recipients. Donors in the cohort were predominantly white British and more often female, and clonal diversity was possibly underestimated. After two AZD1222 doses, spike-specific TCR breadth and depth rose versus day 0.

The chain employs TRBV9 and TRBJ1-4, with D maybe TRBD1 (6 bases). The TCR originated in an adult who received the MenACWY meningococcal vaccine as a control. The material sequenced was peripheral blood, taken 28 days after the second dose of the MenACWY control vaccine. This CDR3 reads CASSVEDSGREKLFF. DNA of the CDR3: TGTGCCAGCAGCGTAGAGGACAGTGGGAGGGAAAAACTGTTTTTT.